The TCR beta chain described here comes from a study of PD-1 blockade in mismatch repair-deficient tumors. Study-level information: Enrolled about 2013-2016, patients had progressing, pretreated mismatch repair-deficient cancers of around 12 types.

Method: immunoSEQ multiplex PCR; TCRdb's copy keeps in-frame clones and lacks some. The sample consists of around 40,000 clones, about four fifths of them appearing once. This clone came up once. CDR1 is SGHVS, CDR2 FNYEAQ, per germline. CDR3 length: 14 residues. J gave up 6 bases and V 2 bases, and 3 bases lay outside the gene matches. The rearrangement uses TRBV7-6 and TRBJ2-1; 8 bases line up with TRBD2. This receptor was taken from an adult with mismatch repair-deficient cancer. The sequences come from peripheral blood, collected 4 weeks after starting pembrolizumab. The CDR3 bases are TGTGCCAGCAGCTTACCGGGAGGGGCCAATGAGCAGTTCTTC. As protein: CASSLPGGANEQFF.